The T cell receptor beta chain under discussion was sequenced for a study of T-cell reconstitution after alpha-beta-depleted transplantation in children. The table lists this clonotype with a few counts. V was cut by 6 bases and J by 3 bases, with 20 bases left in between. Germline V CDR1 and CDR2: LGHNT, FRNRAP. The CDR3 runs to 16 residues. TCRbeta library construction was performed incorporating unique molecular identifiers. TCRdb reanalysed the PCR reads using MiXCR and keeps one entry per CDR3 protein. The table has 300,000 or so distinct CDR3 sequences, 9.9% seen once. The TCR comes from a human donor who donated a stem cell graft to a child with SCID. The input for sequencing was PBMCs from the stem cell graft donor, taken from the stem cell graft. The V call is TRBV12-5, the J call TRBJ1-2; D remains ambiguous. The DNA of the CDR3 is TGTGCTAGTGGCCGGCCCCTGGACGTCGGTGACTATGGCTACACCTTC. Translated: CASGRPLDVGDYGYTF. Combining the CDR3 with reference TRBV12-5 and TRBJ1-2 gives the whole variable domain DARVTQTPRHKVTEMGQEVTMRCQPILGHNTVFWYRQTMMQGLELLAYFRNRAPLDDSGMPKDRFSAEMPDATLATLKIQPSEPRDSAVYFCASGRPLDVGDYGYTFGSGTRLTVV.